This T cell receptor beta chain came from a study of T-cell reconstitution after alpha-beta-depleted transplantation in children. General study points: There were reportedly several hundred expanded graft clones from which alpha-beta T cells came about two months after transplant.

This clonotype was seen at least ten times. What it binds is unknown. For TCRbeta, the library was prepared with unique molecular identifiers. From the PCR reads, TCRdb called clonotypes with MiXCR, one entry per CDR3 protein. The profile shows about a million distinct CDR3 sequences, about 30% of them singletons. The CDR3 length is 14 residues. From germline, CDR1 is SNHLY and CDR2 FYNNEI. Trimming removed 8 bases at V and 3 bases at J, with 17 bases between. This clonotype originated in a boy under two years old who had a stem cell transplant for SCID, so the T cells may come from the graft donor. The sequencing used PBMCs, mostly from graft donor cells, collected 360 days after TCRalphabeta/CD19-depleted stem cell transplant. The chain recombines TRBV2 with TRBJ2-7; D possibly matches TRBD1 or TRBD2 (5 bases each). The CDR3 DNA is TGTGCCAGCCAAAAGAGGGGCTATCGCTACGAGCAGTACTTC. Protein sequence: CASQKRGYRYEQYF.